This T cell receptor (beta chain) came from a study of control samples from healthy donors and cancer patients. Germline-derived CDR1 and CDR2 are MNHEY and SVGAGI. The CDR3 is made up of 16 amino acids. V dropped 3 bases and J dropped 1 base, with 15 bases sitting between them. The data were produced by immunoSEQ multiplex PCR, yet TCRdb's version contains in-frame clones alone and is incomplete. The sample has 76,000 or so clones; about 89% are singletons. The sequence was collected from a woman aged 45-65 years with colorectal cancer. The specimen was PBMCs. The chain is built from TRBV6-5 and TRBJ1-2, with a weak D call TRBD1 (5 bases). CDR3 nucleotides: TGTGCCAGCAGTTATGTTCTAGGGGCTCGTAACTATGGCTACACCTTC. It translates to CASSYVLGARNYGYTF.